This T cell receptor beta chain originates from a study of T cell repertoires in cytomegalovirus infection. Across the study: Carrying CMV and the relevant HLA type showed in public TCR beta signatures.

This clonotype was counted a few times. The antigen remains unidentified. Findings of the study overall: CMV carriers with the relevant HLA were identified by cumulative public TCR beta family frequency.

From the reads, TCRdb called clonotypes with MiXCR, one entry per CDR3 protein. The sample lists roughly 340,000 distinct CDR3 sequences, 25% to 30% occurring once. The sequence was collected from a human donor in good health (CMV status not recorded). Some clones in this sample may be carry-over from other donors' samples. Sequences were derived from cultured PBMCs, sampled from culture after CMV antigen stimulation.

This CDR3 is CASSPSRTSGYTF. CDR3 bases: TGTGCCAGCAGTCCCTCTCGGACAAGCGGCTACACCTTC. This sequence joins TRBV12-3 or TRBV12-4 and TRBJ1-2; D may be TRBD1 (5 bases). The V and J ends lost 5 bases and 8 bases respectively, with 15 bases between them. The CDR3 sequence is 13 residues long.